These 4 T cell receptor beta chains share one sample of origin, sequenced in a study of PD-L1 blockade in urothelial cancer (TCRdb year 2017). Library generation was performed with the immunoSEQ multiplex PCR assay. Here the immuneACCESS table is served through TCRdb, limited to in-frame sequences with V and J called. Missing clones are a known gap in these copies; in checked studies unresolved V genes cover under half, and the rest lacks a known reason. The sample includes fewer than 25,000 clones, with around nine tenths observed a single time. The top ten clones comprise approximately 3% of the sample. The sequencing here drew on PBMCs, taken around atezolizumab (anti-PD-L1) treatment. Every receptor here comes from a man aged 50 to 60 with urothelial cancer.

The chain links TRBV30 to TRBJ1-1; a possible D gene is TRBD1 (5 bases). V lost 7 bases and J 1 base, leaving 13 bases between the germline ends. The CDR3 is 13 amino acids. Germline assignment: CDR1 GTSNPN and CDR2 SVGIG (reference sequence). CDR3 sequence: CASKTVSNTEAFF. For the CDR3, the DNA is TGTGCCTCCAAGACAGTGTCGAACACTGAAGCTTTCTTT.

This clone was seen a handful of times. This chain uses TRBV27 with TRBJ2-7; 7 bases line up with TRBD2. Germline trimming cut 4 bases from V and 9 bases from J; bases unmatched to any gene: 12. This CDR3 is built from 14 residues. Germline CDR1 MNHEY, CDR2 SMNVEV (reference sequence). This chain's CDR3 is CASSSSARWGGQYF. Here the CDR3 DNA reads TGTGCCAGCAGTTCTAGCGCCAGGTGGGGGGGGCAGTACTTC.

The chain recombines TRBV19 with TRBJ2-5; 12 bases line up with TRBD2. CDR1 is LNHDA and CDR2 is SQIVND in the germline V gene (reference sequence). The ends lost 4 bases at V and 3 bases at J; junction bases unmatched: 9. The CDR3 runs to 17 residues. The CDR3 region is CASSTGLAGFVEETQYF. The CDR3 region has the DNA TGTGCCAGTAGTACCGGACTAGCGGGATTTGTCGAAGAGACCCAGTACTTC.

The chain uses TRBV10-3 and TRBJ2-5, with 11 nucleotides matching TRBD2. The CDR3 runs 16 residues. J was trimmed by 3 bases and V by 10 bases; bases with no gene match: 13. Germline V gives CDR1 ENHRY, CDR2 SYGVKD. CDR3 protein: CANNHTSGSGEETQYF. The CDR3 DNA reads as TGTGCCAACAACCATACTAGCGGGAGTGGTGAAGAGACCCAGTACTTC.